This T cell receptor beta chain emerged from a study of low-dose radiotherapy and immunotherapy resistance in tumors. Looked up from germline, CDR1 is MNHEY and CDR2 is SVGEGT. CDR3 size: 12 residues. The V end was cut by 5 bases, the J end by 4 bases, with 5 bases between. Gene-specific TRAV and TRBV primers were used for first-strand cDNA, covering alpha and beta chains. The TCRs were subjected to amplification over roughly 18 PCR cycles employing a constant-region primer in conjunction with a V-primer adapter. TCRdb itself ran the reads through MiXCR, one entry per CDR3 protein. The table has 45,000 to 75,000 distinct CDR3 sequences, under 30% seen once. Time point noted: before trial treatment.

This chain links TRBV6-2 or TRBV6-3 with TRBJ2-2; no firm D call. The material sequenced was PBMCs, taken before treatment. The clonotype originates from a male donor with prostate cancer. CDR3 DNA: TGTGCCAGCAGTAAACTCACCGGGGAGCTGTTTTTT. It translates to CASSKLTGELFF.